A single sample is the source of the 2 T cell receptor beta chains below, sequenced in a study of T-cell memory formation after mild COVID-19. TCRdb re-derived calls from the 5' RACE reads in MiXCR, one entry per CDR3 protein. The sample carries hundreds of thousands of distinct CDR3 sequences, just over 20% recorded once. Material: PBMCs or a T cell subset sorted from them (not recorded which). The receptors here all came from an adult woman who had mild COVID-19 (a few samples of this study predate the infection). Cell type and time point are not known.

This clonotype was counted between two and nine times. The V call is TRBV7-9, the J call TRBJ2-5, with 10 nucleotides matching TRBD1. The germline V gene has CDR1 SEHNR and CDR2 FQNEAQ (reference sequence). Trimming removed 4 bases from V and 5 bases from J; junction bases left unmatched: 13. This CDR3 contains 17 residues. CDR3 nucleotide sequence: TGTGCCAGCAGCTCCTGGATCGGGACAGGGGTGGGCGAGACCCAGTACTTC. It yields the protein CASSSWIGTGVGETQYF.

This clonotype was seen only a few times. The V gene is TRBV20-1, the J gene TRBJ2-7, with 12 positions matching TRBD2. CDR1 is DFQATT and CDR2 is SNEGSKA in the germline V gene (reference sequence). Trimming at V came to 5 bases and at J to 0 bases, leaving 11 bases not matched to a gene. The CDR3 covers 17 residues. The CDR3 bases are TGCAGTGCTGTTTCTCGGACTAGCGGGGTTAGCTCCTACGAGCAGTACTTC. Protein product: CSAVSRTSGVSSYEQYF.